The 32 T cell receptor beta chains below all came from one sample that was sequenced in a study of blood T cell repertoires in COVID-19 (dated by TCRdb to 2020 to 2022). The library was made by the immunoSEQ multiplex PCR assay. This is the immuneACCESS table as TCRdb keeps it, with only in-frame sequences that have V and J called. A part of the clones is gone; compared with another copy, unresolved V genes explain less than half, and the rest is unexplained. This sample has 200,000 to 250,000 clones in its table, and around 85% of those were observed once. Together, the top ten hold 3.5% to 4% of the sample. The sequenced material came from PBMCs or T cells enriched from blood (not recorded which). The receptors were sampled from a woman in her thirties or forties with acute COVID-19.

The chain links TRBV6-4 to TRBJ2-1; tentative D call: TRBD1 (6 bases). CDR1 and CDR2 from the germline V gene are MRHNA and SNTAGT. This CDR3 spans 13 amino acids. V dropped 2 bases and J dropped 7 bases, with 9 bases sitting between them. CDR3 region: CASSDATGNEQFF. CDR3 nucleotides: TGTGCCAGCAGTGACGCAACAGGGAATGAGCAGTTCTTC.

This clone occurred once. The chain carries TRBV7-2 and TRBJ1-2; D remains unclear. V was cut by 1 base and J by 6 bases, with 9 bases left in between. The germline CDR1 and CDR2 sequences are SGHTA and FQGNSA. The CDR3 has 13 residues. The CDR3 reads CASSLGQRDGYTF. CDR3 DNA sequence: TGTGCCAGCAGCTTAGGTCAGCGGGATGGCTACACCTTC.

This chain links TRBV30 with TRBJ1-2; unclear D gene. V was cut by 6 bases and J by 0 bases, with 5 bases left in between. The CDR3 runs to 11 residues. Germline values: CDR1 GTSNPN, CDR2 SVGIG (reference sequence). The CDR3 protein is CACSANYGYTF. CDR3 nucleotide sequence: TGTGCCTGCTCAGCTAACTATGGCTACACCTTC.

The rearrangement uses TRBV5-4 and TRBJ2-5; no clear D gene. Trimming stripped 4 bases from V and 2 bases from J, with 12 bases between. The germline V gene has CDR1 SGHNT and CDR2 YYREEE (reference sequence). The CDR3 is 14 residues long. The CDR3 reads CASSPPGLQETQYF. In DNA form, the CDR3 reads TGTGCCAGCAGCCCACCCGGGTTGCAAGAGACCCAGTACTTC.

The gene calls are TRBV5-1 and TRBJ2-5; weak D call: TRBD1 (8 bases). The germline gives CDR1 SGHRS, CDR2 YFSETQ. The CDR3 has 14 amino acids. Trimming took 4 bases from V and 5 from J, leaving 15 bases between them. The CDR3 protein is CASSQGAGRETQYF. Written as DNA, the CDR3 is TGCGCCAGCAGCCAGGGGGCCGGGAGGGAGACCCAGTACTTC.

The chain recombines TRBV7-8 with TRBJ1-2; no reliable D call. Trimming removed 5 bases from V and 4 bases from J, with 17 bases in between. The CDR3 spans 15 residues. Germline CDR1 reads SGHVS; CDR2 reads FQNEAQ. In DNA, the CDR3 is TGTGCCAGCAGCCCCCGTTCGGGAGGAAGCTATGGCTACACCTTC. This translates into CASSPRSGGSYGYTF.

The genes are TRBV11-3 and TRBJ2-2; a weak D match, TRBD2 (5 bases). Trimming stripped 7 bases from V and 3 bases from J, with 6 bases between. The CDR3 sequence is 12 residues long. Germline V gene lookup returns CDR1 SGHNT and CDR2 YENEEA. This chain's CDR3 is CASKRDTGELFF. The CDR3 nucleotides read TGTGCCAGCAAGAGGGACACCGGGGAGCTGTTTTTT.

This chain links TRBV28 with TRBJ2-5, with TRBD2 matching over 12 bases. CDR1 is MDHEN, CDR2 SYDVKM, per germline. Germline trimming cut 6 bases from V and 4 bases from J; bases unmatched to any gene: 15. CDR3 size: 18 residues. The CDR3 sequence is CASSPGTSGLGRGETQYF. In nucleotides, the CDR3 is TGTGCCAGCAGCCCAGGGACTAGCGGGCTAGGGAGAGGAGAGACCCAGTACTTC.

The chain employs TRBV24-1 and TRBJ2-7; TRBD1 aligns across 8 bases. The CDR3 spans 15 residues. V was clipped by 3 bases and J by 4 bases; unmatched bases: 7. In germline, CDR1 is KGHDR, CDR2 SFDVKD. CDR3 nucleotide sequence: TGTGCCACCAGTGATCCTAGGACAGGGCCTTACGAGCAGTACTTC. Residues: CATSDPRTGPYEQYF.

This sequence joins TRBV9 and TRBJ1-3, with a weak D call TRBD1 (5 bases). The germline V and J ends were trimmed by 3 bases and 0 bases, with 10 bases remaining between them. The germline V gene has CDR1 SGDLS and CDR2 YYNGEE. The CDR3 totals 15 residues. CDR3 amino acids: CASSATGGSGNTIYF. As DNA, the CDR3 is TGTGCCAGCAGCGCCACAGGTGGCTCTGGAAACACCATATATTTT.

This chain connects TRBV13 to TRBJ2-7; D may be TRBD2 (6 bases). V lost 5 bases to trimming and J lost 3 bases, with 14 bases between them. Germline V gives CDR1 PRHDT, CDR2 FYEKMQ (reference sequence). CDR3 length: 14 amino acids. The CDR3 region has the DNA TGTGCCAGCAGCCCCCGGGCGGGGAGCTACGAGCAGTACTTC. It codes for CASSPRAGSYEQYF.

In DNA, the CDR3 is TGTGCCAGCAGGGGAGGCCGGATCGAAAAACTGTTTTTT. Its translation is CASRGGRIEKLFF. The chain joins TRBV21-1 to TRBJ1-4. TRBV21-1 is designated a pseudogene. The CDR3 runs 13 residues.

The chain's CDR3 is CASSYSRGRDTEAFF. Written as DNA, the CDR3 is TGTGCCAGCAGTTACTCCAGGGGACGAGATACTGAAGCTTTCTTT. This sequence joins TRBV6-5 and TRBJ1-1; the D gene is possibly TRBD1 (6 bases). Trimming left V 0 bases short and J 5 bases short, with 13 bases between. This CDR3 region has 15 residues. In germline, CDR1 is MNHEY, CDR2 SVGAGI.

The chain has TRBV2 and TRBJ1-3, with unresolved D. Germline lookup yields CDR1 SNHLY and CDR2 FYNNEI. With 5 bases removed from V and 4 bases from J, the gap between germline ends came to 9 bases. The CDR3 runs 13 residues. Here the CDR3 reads CASSPGGGNTIYF. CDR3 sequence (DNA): TGTGCCAGCAGTCCGGGTGGCGGAAACACCATATATTTT.

This CDR3 is CASSRGSGETQYF. The CDR3 nucleotides are TGTGCCAGCAGCCGGGGGTCGGGGGAGACCCAGTACTTC. The rearrangement joins TRBV7-3 to TRBJ2-5; D perhaps matches TRBD2 (6 bases). V was trimmed by 5 bases and J by 5 bases, leaving 12 bases between them. The CDR3 extends over 13 amino acids. Per the germline V gene, CDR1 is SGHTA and CDR2 is FQGTGA.

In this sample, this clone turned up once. CDR3 sequence (DNA): TGTGCCAGCAGTTTTAATCTCGGGCAGGGGGATGTCTATGGCTACACCTTC. Its translation is CASSFNLGQGDVYGYTF. The chain is built from TRBV28 and TRBJ1-2, with 7 bases aligning to TRBD1. Germline trimming cut 3 bases from V and 4 bases from J; bases unmatched to any gene: 14. The germline V gene has CDR1 MDHEN and CDR2 SYDVKM. This CDR3 is built from 17 residues.

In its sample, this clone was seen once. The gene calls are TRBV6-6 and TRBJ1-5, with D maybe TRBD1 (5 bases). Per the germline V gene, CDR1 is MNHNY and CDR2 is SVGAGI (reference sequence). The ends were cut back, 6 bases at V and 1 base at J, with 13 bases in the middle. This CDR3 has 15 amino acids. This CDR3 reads CASREGRDSNQPQHF. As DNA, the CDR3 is TGTGCCAGCAGGGAGGGCAGGGACAGCAATCAGCCCCAGCATTTT.

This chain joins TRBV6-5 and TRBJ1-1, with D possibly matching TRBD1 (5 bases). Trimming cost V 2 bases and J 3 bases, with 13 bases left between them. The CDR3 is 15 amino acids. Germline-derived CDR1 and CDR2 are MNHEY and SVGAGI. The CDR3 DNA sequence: TGTGCCAGCAGTTACCGCTCAGGAGGGGACACTGAAGCTTTCTTT. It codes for CASSYRSGGDTEAFF.

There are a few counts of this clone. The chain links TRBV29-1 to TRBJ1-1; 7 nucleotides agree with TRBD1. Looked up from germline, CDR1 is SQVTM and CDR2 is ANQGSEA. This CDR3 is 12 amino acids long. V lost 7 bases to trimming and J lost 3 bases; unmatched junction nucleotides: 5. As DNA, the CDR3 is TGCAGCGCCCGGACAGGATACACTGAAGCTTTCTTT. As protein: CSARTGYTEAFF. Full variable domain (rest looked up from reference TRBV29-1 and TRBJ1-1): SAVISQKPSRDICQRGTSLTIQCQVDSQVTMMFWYRQQPGQSLTLIATANQGSEATYESGFVIDKFPISRPNLTFSTLTVSNMSPEDSSIYLCSARTGYTEAFFGQGTRLTVV.

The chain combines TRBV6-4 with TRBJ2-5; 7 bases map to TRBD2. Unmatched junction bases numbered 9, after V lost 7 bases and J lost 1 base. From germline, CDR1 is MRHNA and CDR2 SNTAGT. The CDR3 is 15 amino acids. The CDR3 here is CASTPTSRPQETQYF. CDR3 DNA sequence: TGTGCCAGCACTCCGACTAGCCGACCCCAAGAGACCCAGTACTTC.

For the CDR3, the DNA is TGCAGCCTACTTACTACCACAGATACGCAGTATTTT. It yields the protein CSLLTTTDTQYF. This chain links TRBV29-1 with TRBJ2-3; D ambiguous. Trimming cost V 8 bases and J 2 bases, with 11 bases left between them. This CDR3 is built from 12 residues. Looked up from germline, CDR1 is SQVTM and CDR2 is ANQGSEA.

The CDR3 nucleotides are TGTGCCAGTGGGGGCCCAAAGGTGGGGTCCCAGCATTTT. It specifies CASGGPKVGSQHF. The V gene is TRBV28, the J gene TRBJ1-5; D possibly corresponds to TRBD1 (6 bases). The length of the CDR3 is 13 residues. V was cut by 9 bases and J by 11 bases, with 20 bases left in between. The germline V gene encodes CDR1 MDHEN and CDR2 SYDVKM.

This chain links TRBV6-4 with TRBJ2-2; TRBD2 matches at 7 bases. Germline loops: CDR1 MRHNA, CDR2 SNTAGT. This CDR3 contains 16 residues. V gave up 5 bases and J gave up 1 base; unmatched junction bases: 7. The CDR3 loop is CASSRRESRNTGELFF. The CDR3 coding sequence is TGTGCCAGCAGTCGGCGGGAGAGTAGGAACACCGGGGAGCTGTTTTTT.

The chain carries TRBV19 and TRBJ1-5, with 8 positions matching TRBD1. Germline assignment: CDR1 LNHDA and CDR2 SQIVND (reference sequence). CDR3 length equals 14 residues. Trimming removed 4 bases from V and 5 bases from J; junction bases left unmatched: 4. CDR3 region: CASSKDRADQPQHF. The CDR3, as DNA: TGTGCCAGTAGTAAGGACAGGGCTGATCAGCCCCAGCATTTT.

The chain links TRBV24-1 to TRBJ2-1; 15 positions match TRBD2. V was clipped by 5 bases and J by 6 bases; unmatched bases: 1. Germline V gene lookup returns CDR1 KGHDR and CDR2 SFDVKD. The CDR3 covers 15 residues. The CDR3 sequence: CATSGTSGRANEQFF. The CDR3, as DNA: TGTGCCACCAGTGGGACTAGCGGGAGGGCCAATGAGCAGTTCTTC.

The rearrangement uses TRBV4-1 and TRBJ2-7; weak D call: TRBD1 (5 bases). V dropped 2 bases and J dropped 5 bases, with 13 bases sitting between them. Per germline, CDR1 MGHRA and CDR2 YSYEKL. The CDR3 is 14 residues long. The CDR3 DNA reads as TGCGCCAGCAGCCAAAACGGACAATACCACGAGCAGTACTTC. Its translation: CASSQNGQYHEQYF.

CDR3 sequence: CASSESPEQFF. CDR3 sequence (DNA): TGTGCCAGCAGTGAGTCTCCTGAGCAGTTCTTC. This chain links TRBV6-1 with TRBJ2-1; D not resolved. Germline V gene data show CDR1 as MNHNS and CDR2 as SASEGT. Trimming removed 3 bases at V and 9 bases at J, with 6 bases between. The CDR3 has 11 residues.

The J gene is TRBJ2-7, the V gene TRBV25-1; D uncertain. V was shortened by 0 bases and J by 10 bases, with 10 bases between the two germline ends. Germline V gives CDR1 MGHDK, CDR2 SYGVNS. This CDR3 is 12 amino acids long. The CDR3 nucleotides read TGTGCCAGCAGTGAATATAGTGGGCATCAGTACTTC. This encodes CASSEYSGHQYF.

The CDR3, as DNA: TGCGCCAGCAGCGGGACAGGTCAAGAGACCCAGTACTTC. This sequence encodes CASSGTGQETQYF. This chain joins TRBV5-1 and TRBJ2-5, with 8 bases fitting TRBD1. The V gene's germline CDR1 is SGHRS and CDR2 YFSETQ. There are 13 residues in the CDR3. V gave up 4 bases and J gave up 2 bases; unmatched junction bases: 1.

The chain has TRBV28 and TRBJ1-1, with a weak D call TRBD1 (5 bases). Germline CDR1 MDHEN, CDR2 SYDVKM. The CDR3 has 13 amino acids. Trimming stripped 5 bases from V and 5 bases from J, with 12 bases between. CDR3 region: CASSRPQGTEAFF. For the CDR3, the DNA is TGTGCCAGCAGTCGCCCCCAGGGAACTGAAGCTTTCTTT.

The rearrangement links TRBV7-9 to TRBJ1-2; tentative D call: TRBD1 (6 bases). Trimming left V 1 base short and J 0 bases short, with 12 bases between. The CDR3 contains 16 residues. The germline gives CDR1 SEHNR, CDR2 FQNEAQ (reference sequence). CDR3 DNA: TGTGCCAGCAGCTTAGTTAGGGGGGGTCCTAACTATGGCTACACCTTC. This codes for CASSLVRGGPNYGYTF.

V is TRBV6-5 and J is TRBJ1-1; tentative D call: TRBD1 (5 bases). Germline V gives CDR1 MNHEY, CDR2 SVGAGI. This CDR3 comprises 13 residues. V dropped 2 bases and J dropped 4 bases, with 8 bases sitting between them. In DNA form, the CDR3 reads TGTGCCAGCAGTTACCCGGGGGGCACTGAAGCTTTCTTT. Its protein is CASSYPGGTEAFF.